The TCR beta chain described here comes from a study of PD-1 blockade in classical Hodgkin lymphoma. Looking at the study overall: Treatment was intravenous nivolumab, 3 mg/kg every 2 weeks, until progression.

Findings and limits, study-wide: Repertoire differences have undefined causes, possibly disease activity or prior therapy.

The CDR3 is made up of 19 amino acids. The J segment lost 0 bases and the V segment lost 1 base, leaving 12 bases of the junction unmatched. CDR1 is SNHLY and CDR2 is FYNNEI in the germline V gene. As for this clone: No antigen is known for it.

The assay was immunoSEQ multiplex PCR, and TCRdb's table has in-frame clones only and misses some. The sample holds 25,000 to 35,000 clones, roughly 85% seen once. All the patients suffered relapse after autologous stem cell transplantation, and brentuximab vedotin exposure differed. CD4+ T cells were purified from thawed PBMCs by negative selection. Sequencing used CD4+ T cells from blood, obtained at baseline. The receptor's source is a human donor with classical Hodgkin lymphoma. V usage is TRBV2 and J usage is TRBJ1-3; TRBD1 matches at 7 bases. CDR3 amino acids: CASSEVLAGQAYSGNTIYF. The CDR3 DNA reads as TGTGCCAGCAGTGAAGTCCTTGCAGGACAGGCGTACTCTGGAAACACCATATATTTT.